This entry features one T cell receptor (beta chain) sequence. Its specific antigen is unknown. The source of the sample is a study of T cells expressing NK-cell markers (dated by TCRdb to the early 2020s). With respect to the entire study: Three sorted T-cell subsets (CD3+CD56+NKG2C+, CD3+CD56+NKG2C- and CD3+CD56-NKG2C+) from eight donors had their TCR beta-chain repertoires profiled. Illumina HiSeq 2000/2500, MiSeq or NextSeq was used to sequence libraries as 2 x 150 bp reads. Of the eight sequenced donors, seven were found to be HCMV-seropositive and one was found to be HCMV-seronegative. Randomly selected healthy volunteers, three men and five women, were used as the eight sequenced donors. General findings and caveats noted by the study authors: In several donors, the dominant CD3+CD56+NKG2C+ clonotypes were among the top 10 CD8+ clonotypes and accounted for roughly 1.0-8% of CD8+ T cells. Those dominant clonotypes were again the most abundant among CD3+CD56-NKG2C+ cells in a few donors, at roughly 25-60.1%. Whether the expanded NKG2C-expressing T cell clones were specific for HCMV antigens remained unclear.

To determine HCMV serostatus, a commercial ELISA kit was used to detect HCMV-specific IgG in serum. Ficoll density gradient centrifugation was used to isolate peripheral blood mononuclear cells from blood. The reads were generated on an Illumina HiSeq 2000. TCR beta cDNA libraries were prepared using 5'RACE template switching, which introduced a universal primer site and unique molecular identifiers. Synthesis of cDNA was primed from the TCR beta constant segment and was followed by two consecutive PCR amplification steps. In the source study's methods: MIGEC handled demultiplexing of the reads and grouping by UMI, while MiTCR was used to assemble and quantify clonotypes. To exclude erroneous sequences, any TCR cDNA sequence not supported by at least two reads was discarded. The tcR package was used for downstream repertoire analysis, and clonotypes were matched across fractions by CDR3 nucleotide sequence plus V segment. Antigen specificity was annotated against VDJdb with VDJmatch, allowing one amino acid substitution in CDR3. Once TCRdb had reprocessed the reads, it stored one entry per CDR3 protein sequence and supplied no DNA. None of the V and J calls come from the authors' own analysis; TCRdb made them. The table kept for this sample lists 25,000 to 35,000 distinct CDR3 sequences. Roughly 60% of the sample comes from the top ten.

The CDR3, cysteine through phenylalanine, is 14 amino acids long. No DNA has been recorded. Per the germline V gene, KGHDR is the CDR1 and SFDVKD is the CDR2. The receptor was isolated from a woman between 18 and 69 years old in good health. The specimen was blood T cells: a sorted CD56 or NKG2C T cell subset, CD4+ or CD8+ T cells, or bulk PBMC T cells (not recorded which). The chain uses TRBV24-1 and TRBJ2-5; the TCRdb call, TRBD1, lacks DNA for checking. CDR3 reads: CATSDNRGQKTQYF.